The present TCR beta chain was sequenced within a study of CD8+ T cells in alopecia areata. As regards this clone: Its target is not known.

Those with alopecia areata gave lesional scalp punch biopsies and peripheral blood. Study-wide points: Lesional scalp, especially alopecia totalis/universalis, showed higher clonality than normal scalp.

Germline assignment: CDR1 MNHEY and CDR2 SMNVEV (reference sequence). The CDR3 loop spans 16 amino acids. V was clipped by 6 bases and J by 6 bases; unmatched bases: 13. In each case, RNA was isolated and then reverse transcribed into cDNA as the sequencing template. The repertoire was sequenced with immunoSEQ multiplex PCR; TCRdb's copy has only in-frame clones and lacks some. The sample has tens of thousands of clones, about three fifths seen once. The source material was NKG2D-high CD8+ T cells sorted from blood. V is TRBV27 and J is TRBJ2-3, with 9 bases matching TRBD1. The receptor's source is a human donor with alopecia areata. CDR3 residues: CASRRSGQGIWDTQYF. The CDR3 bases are TGTGCCAGCAGACGGAGTGGACAGGGGATATGGGATACGCAGTATTTT.